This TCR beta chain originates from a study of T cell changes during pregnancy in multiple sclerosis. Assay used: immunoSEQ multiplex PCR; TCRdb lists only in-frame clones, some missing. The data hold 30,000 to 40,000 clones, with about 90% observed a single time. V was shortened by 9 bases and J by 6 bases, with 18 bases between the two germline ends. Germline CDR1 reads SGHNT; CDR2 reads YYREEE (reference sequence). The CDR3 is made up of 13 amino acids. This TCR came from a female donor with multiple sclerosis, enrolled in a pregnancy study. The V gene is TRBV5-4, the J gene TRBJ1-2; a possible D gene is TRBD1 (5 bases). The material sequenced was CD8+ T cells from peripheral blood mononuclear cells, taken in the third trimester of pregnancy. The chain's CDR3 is CATRRGEGDGYTF. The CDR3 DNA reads TGTGCCACCAGGCGGGGGGAAGGAGATGGCTACACCTTC.